A selection of T cell receptor beta chains follows, all from one sample in a study of OX40 agonist ivuxolimab in advanced cancers. Generated by immunoSEQ multiplex PCR, the TCRdb table keeps only in-frame clones and is missing some. The data hold 65,000 to 80,000 clones, with 85% to 95% observed a single time. The sample consisted of CD4+ or CD8+ T cells sorted from blood, taken in a trial of the OX40 agonist ivuxolimab. These receptors were collected from an adult with an advanced solid tumor such as melanoma, head and neck, liver or kidney cancer. Both conserved end residues are part of each CDR3. The D gene is left open where the match is weak.

v_gene | d_gene | CDR3aa
TRBV7-9 | TRBD1 | CASSSTTGTADYEQYF
TRBV5-8 | . | CASRFLGTSPYEQYF
TRBV7-9 | . | CASSFKTESEQYF
TRBV5-4 | . | CASSRGGSSLAQHF
TRBV7-6 | . | CASSLASGVTYGYTF
TRBV2 | TRBD2 | CASSDRERGDYNEQFF
TRBV18 | TRBD1 | CASSPYGTGDAGELFF
TRBV10-2 | . | CASSEWETEAFF
TRBV11-2 | . | CASSLGRGPHTDTQYF
TRBV7-6 | TRBD1 | CASSSTTGGYTDTQYF
TRBV4-3 | TRBD2 | CASSQDPTGGVDTQYF
TRBV7-2 | . | CASSHPGTYNEQFF
TRBV29-1 | . | CSAGRTKNIQYF
TRBV5-1 | TRBD1 | CASSLAKGGGGTEAFF
TRBV11-3 | . | CASSPRDGENIQYF
TRBV6-4 | . | CASSEGEGSYNEQFF
TRBV7-8 | . | CASSLGLWTGEDEQFF
TRBV9 | . | CASSVGDRMNTEAFF
TRBV7-9 | TRBD1 | CASILIQGVSGANVLTF
TRBV19 | . | CASSIGALVQETQYF
TRBV6-1 | TRBD1 | CASRRQGQDNQPQHF
TRBV13 | TRBD1 | CASSLGRGQSYGYTF
TRBV29-1 | . | CSVEGEGGNYGYTF
TRBV27 | . | CASSLNGAHMATDTQYF
TRBV6-6 | . | CASSYPGLERREQYF
TRBV7-8 | . | CASSLDPVSYEQYF
TRBV10-3 | . | CAISESIGFYGYTF
TRBV7-9 | . | CASSGLEGGNEQFF
TRBV5-6 | . | CASSSDWSSYNEQFF
TRBV30 | . | CAWILRRGYEQYF
TRBV27 | . | CASSFTGGGGREQYF
TRBV5-8 | TRBD2 | CASSWREGGRSRTQYF
TRBV27 | . | CASSFSENYGYTF